The 18 T cell receptor beta chains below all came from one sample that was sequenced in a study of regulatory T cells in long-lasting Graves disease. Libraries of TCR beta came from iRepertoire HTBI primers plus Arm-PCR of CDR3 regions. TCRdb analysed the multiplex PCR reads with MiXCR anew, one entry per CDR3 protein. The sample consists of roughly 530,000 distinct CDR3 sequences, about 16% of them appearing once. The time point here: newly diagnosed GD, antithyroid drugs for less than 3 months. PBMC-derived RNA was used for the TCR library. These data also featured in a second study, about T cells in Graves' hyperthyroidism and ophthalmopathy.

The sample consisted of peripheral blood mononuclear cells (PBMCs), taken at new diagnosis, from a patient treated with antithyroid drugs. The receptors come from a woman aged 40-60 years with Graves disease.

This clonotype was counted many times. The chain couples TRBV11-2 to TRBJ2-7; TRBD1 agrees at 9 bases. Losses at the gene ends were 1 base for V and 2 bases for J; bases not matched to a gene: 0. The length of the CDR3 is 14 residues. The germline V gene has CDR1 SGHAT and CDR2 FQNNGV. CDR3 protein: CASSLGTGAYEQYF. The CDR3, as DNA: TGTGCCAGCAGCTTAGGGACAGGGGCCTACGAGCAGTACTTC.

The chain carries TRBV2 and TRBJ2-3; TRBD2 agrees at 12 bases. Per the germline V gene, CDR1 is SNHLY and CDR2 is FYNNEI. J lost 8 bases, V lost 6 bases, and 6 bases had no gene match. This CDR3 region has 14 residues. This CDR3 is CASRETSGGGTQYF. The CDR3 nucleotides read TGTGCCAGCAGAGAGACTAGCGGGGGAGGTACGCAGTATTTT. Together with reference TRBV2 and TRBJ2-3, the CDR3 gives the full variable domain: EPEVTQTPSHQVTQMGQEVILRCVPISNHLYFYWYRQILGQKVEFLVSFYNNEISEKSEIFDDQFSVERPDGSNFTLKIRSTKLEDSAMYFCASRETSGGGTQYFGPGTRLTVL.

This clonotype has only a few counts. This chain connects TRBV27 to TRBJ1-2, with TRBD1 matching over 11 bases. Germline values: CDR1 MNHEY, CDR2 SMNVEV (reference sequence). This CDR3 is built from 15 residues. V lost 6 bases, J lost 8 bases, and 11 bases stayed unmatched. The DNA for the CDR3 is TGTGCCAGCAGGCGGACAGGGGGCCTTACGGGGGGCTACACCTTC. This encodes CASRRTGGLTGGYTF.

The J gene is TRBJ1-1, the V gene TRBV5-4; 10 positions agree with TRBD1. Germline assignment: CDR1 SGHNT and CDR2 YYREEE (reference sequence). The CDR3 consists of 16 residues. V dropped 1 base and J dropped 1; count of bases not matched to a gene: 4. The CDR3 spells CASSLPRTGGNTEAFF. In nucleotides, the CDR3 is TGTGCCAGCAGCTTGCCTCGGACAGGGGGGAACACTGAAGCTTTCTTT.

This rearrangement joins TRBV19 to TRBJ2-3, with 8 bases identical to TRBD2. Germline assignment: CDR1 LNHDA and CDR2 SQIVND (reference sequence). J lost 1 base, V lost 5 bases, and 11 bases had no gene match. CDR3 length: 17 residues. For the CDR3, the DNA is TGTGCCAGTAGTTTCCTCCGCAACGGGGGGGGCACAGATACGCAGTATTTT. Protein product: CASSFLRNGGGTDTQYF.

V and J are TRBV7-2 and TRBJ1-5; tentatively, D is TRBD1 (5 bases). This CDR3 is built from 15 residues. With 5 bases removed from V and 2 bases from J, the gap between germline ends came to 13 bases. Germline V CDR1 and CDR2: SGHTA, FQGNSA. CDR3 sequence: CASSASGGGNQPQHF. CDR3 nucleotides: TGTGCCAGCAGCGCCTCCGGGGGTGGCAATCAGCCCCAGCATTTT.

The rearrangement links TRBV6-4 to TRBJ1-5, with D unclear. CDR1 and CDR2 (germline): MRHNA, SNTAGT. Trimming took 3 bases from V and 2 from J, leaving 8 bases between them. The CDR3 contains 14 residues. DNA of the CDR3: TGTGCCAGCAGTGAGAGCTCCCGCAATCAGCCCCAGCATTTT. Amino acids: CASSESSRNQPQHF.

This clonotype was found many times. The chain is built from TRBV9 and TRBJ1-1; a weak D match, TRBD1 (5 bases). Germline V gene data show CDR1 as SGDLS and CDR2 as YYNGEE. This CDR3 contains 16 residues. V was trimmed by 0 bases and J by 7 bases, leaving 19 bases between them. CDR3 loop: CASSVVHSWQGGEAFF. CDR3 nucleotides: TGTGCCAGCAGCGTAGTCCATTCGTGGCAGGGTGGTGAAGCTTTCTTT. Drawing the rest from reference TRBV9 and TRBJ1-1, the complete variable domain is DSGVTQTPKHLITATGQRVTLRCSPRSGDLSVYWYQQSLDQGLQFLIQYYNGEERAKGNILERFSAQQFPDLHSELNLSSLELGDSALYFCASSVVHSWQGGEAFFGQGTRLTVV.

This clonotype was observed at least ten times. The chain links TRBV20-1 to TRBJ2-7; D not certain. Germline CDR1 and CDR2: DFQATT and SNEGSKA (reference sequence). V was trimmed by 1 base and J by 2 bases, leaving 9 bases between them. The CDR3 covers 13 residues. The DNA for the CDR3 is TGCAGTGCTAGAGCGTCCGACCCCTACGAGCAGTACTTC. Translation gives CSARASDPYEQYF.

The gene calls are TRBV9 and TRBJ1-6, with TRBD1 matching over 9 bases. Germline V gene sequence: CDR1 SGDLS, CDR2 YYNGEE. There are 15 residues in the CDR3. J lost 7 bases, V lost 3 bases, and 5 bases had no gene match. CDR3 nucleotide sequence: TGTGCCAGCAGCGACGGACAGGGGCAGAATTCACCCCTCCACTTT. Residues: CASSDGQGQNSPLHF.

The V gene is TRBV20-1, the J gene TRBJ1-2; D uncertain. Trimming took off 6 bases at V and 4 bases at J, with 15 bases between the two ends. The CDR3 has 13 amino acids. Germline-derived CDR1 and CDR2 are DFQATT and SNEGSKA (reference sequence). The CDR3 DNA is TGCAGTGCCCCCTCATCCCCGACCTATGGCTACACCTTC. As protein: CSAPSSPTYGYTF.

This clonotype was counted ten times or more. The V gene is TRBV6-1, the J gene TRBJ1-5; 11 positions match TRBD1. Trimming cost V 6 bases and J 5 bases; bases outside gene matches: 0. In germline, CDR1 is MNHNS, CDR2 SASEGT. The CDR3 has 13 residues. This chain's CDR3 is CASRDRGHQPQHF. Here the CDR3 DNA reads TGTGCCAGCAGGGACAGGGGGCATCAGCCCCAGCATTTT.

This clonotype has ten or more counts. V is TRBV10-3 and J is TRBJ1-2; D perhaps matches TRBD1 (6 bases). This CDR3 is built from 15 residues. Trimming removed 3 bases at V and 4 bases at J, with 15 bases between. Per the germline V gene, CDR1 is ENHRY and CDR2 is SYGVKD. CDR3 residues: CAISEGRGAAYGYTF. The CDR3 DNA reads TGTGCCATCAGTGAAGGTCGGGGGGCGGCCTATGGCTACACCTTC.

The rearrangement joins TRBV30 to TRBJ1-6; D is undetermined. The CDR3 totals 15 residues. Germline loops: CDR1 GTSNPN, CDR2 SVGIG (reference sequence). The V gene lost 5 bases and the J gene lost 5 bases, with 16 bases spanning the gap. CDR3 region: CAWLHPGENNSPLHF. The CDR3 DNA reads as TGTGCCTGGCTTCATCCGGGAGAAAATAATTCACCCCTCCACTTT.

CDR3 DNA: TGCAGTGCTAGTTCCAGTAATAGCAATCAGCCCCAGCATTTT. As protein: CSASSSNSNQPQHF. The chain uses TRBV20-1 and TRBJ1-5; D is unresolved. Trimming pared 3 bases from V and 0 bases from J, leaving 9 bases between. This CDR3 region has 14 residues. The V gene's germline CDR1 is DFQATT and CDR2 SNEGSKA (reference sequence).

Ten or more counts support this clonotype. The CDR3 region has the DNA TGTGCCAGCATAGCGGGGGTTAGCACAGATACGCAGTATTTT. It is translated as CASIAGVSTDTQYF. V gene TRBV2 combines with J gene TRBJ2-3; TRBD2 agrees at 9 bases. From germline, CDR1 is SNHLY and CDR2 FYNNEI. The CDR3 is made up of 14 amino acids. Germline trimming cut 7 bases from V and 0 bases from J; bases unmatched to any gene: 2.

The V call is TRBV2, the J call TRBJ1-5; D is possibly TRBD1 (5 bases). V was cut by 5 bases and J by 3 bases, with 14 bases left in between. CDR1 is SNHLY and CDR2 is FYNNEI in the germline V gene. The CDR3 has 15 amino acids. CDR3 protein: CASSQDLGDNQPQHF. In nucleotides, the CDR3 is TGTGCCAGCAGTCAAGACCTAGGGGACAATCAGCCCCAGCATTTT.

A few counts support this clonotype. V gene TRBV11-2 combines with J gene TRBJ1-1, with a possible D match to TRBD1 (5 bases). V was pared by 7 bases and J by 0 bases, with 15 bases between. The CDR3 is made up of 15 amino acids. Germline V CDR1 and CDR2: SGHAT, FQNNGV. The CDR3: CASTNRGVLNTEAFF. CDR3 in DNA: TGTGCCAGCACCAATCGGGGGGTCTTGAACACTGAAGCTTTCTTT.